This T cell receptor beta chain was obtained from a study of T-cell memory formation after mild COVID-19. The study, taken as a whole, reports: There were some responding clones in pre-infection memory, which suggested that cross-reactive memory had joined.

This clonotype was counted between two and nine times. Its antigen is as yet unknown. Via MiXCR, TCRdb re-called the 5' RACE reads, giving one row per CDR3 protein. The data show a few hundred thousand distinct CDR3 sequences, around 15% seen once. Germline CDR1 and CDR2: MDHEN and SYDVKM. The CDR3 totals 14 residues. V lost 6 bases, J lost 6 bases, and 18 bases lay in between. The receptor was isolated from a man younger than 35 who had mild COVID-19 (a few samples of this study predate the infection). Cell type and time point are not known. Material: PBMCs or a T cell subset sorted from them (not recorded which). The chain joins TRBV28 to TRBJ2-7; D perhaps matches TRBD1 (6 bases). This chain's CDR3 is CASRGGQPTVEQYV. The CDR3 DNA reads as TGTGCCAGCAGAGGAGGACAGCCTACGGTCGAGCAGTACGTC.